Following are 26 T cell receptor beta chains from one sample sequenced in a study of beta chain features in type 1 diabetes. Study-level results: Among patients with Type 1 diabetes, TCRB CDR3s were moderately but significantly shorter in every one of the four CD4+ subsets.

Expressed TCRB transcripts were sequenced after all isolated RNA was converted to cDNA. Assay used: immunoSEQ multiplex PCR; TCRdb lists only in-frame clones, some missing. The sample contains about 340,000 clones, about 14% of which appear only once. These receptors' targets are unknown. The sample comprised naive CD4+ T cells from blood. The source of these receptors is a woman aged 18 to 35 with type 1 diabetes.

This chain joins TRBV27 and TRBJ2-3, with 12 bases that match TRBD2. This CDR3 has 15 residues. Germline CDR1 reads MNHEY; CDR2 reads SMNVEV (reference sequence). Trimming took 8 bases from V and 6 from J; bases not matched to a gene: 9. The CDR3 sequence: CASRLLAGGEDTQYF. CDR3 coding DNA: TGTGCCAGCCGACTCCTAGCGGGAGGGGAGGATACGCAGTATTTT.

The sample holds a few counts of this clone. In DNA, the CDR3 is TGTGCCAGCAGCGCGGGCAATCAGCCCCAGCATTTT. As protein: CASSAGNQPQHF. The V call is TRBV9, the J call TRBJ1-5, with D unclear. Germline lookup yields CDR1 SGDLS and CDR2 YYNGEE. Trimming pared 3 bases from V and 2 bases from J, leaving 3 bases between. This CDR3 contains 12 residues. Combining the CDR3 with reference TRBV9 and TRBJ1-5 gives the whole variable domain DSGVTQTPKHLITATGQRVTLRCSPRSGDLSVYWYQQSLDQGLQFLIQYYNGEERAKGNILERFSAQQFPDLHSELNLSSLELGDSALYFCASSAGNQPQHFGDGTRLSIL.

The V and J genes are TRBV7-3 and TRBJ2-1, with TRBD2 matching 9 bases. The germline V gene has CDR1 SGHTA and CDR2 FQGTGA. V dropped 5 bases and J dropped 6; count of bases not matched to a gene: 8. This CDR3 has 15 amino acids. The CDR3 region is CASSPGTSPSNEQFF. The CDR3 DNA reads as TGTGCCAGCAGCCCCGGGACTAGCCCCAGCAATGAGCAGTTCTTC.

Only a few counts were recorded for this clone. The CDR3 region has the DNA TGTGCCAGCAGCCCCGAGAGTAAAGATACGCAGTATTTT. Translation: CASSPESKDTQYF. The chain joins TRBV9 to TRBJ2-3; D uncertain. The CDR3 has 13 residues. V shed 4 bases and J shed 5 bases, with 11 bases lying between them. Germline V gives CDR1 SGDLS, CDR2 YYNGEE.

A few counts support this clone. The J gene is TRBJ2-4, the V gene TRBV28, with TRBD1 identical over 9 bases. There are 16 residues in the CDR3. Germline V lookup: CDR1 MDHEN, CDR2 SYDVKM. J gave up 4 bases and V 6 bases, and 10 bases lay outside the gene matches. CDR3 amino acids: CASSFGPGQGKNIQYF. For the CDR3, the DNA is TGTGCCAGCAGCTTCGGACCTGGACAGGGGAAAAACATTCAGTACTTC.

This clone has just a few counts. This chain links TRBV9 with TRBJ2-7; 7 nucleotides match TRBD2. CDR1 is SGDLS, CDR2 YYNGEE, per germline. Unmatched junction bases numbered 4, after V lost 4 bases and J lost 0 bases. The CDR3 is 14 residues long. In nucleotides, the CDR3 is TGTGCCAGCAGCCCCGGGACTACCTCCTACGAGCAGTACTTC. It specifies CASSPGTTSYEQYF.

The chain recombines TRBV30 with TRBJ2-7, with 7 positions matching TRBD2. This CDR3 has 13 amino acids. Per germline, CDR1 GTSNPN and CDR2 SVGIG (reference sequence). Trimming took 4 bases from V and 1 from J; bases not matched to a gene: 4. CDR3 DNA sequence: TGTGCCTGGATGGGGGGGGGTTCCTACGAGCAGTACTTC. This gives the protein CAWMGGGSYEQYF.

V is TRBV28 and J is TRBJ2-4; perhaps TRBD1 as D (6 bases). The CDR3 covers 16 residues. The germline V and J ends were trimmed by 4 bases and 3 bases, with 16 bases remaining between them. The germline V gene encodes CDR1 MDHEN and CDR2 SYDVKM. The DNA for the CDR3 is TGTGCCAGCAGTTCCCCACCTGAGGGGGTCAAAAACATTCAGTACTTC. It translates to CASSSPPEGVKNIQYF.

This clone was seen only a few times. The chain combines TRBV7-9 with TRBJ1-1, with TRBD1 identical over 7 bases. The CDR3 loop spans 15 amino acids. The germline V gene has CDR1 SEHNR and CDR2 FQNEAQ (reference sequence). J gave up 4 bases and V 4 bases, and 9 bases lay outside the gene matches. The CDR3 loop reads CASSSNRGYFTEAFF. The CDR3 region has the DNA TGTGCCAGCAGCTCCAACAGGGGCTACTTCACTGAAGCTTTCTTT.

The chain couples TRBV6-5 to TRBJ1-5, with D possibly being TRBD1 (6 bases). The CDR3 is 13 residues long. Germline lookup yields CDR1 MNHEY and CDR2 SVGAGI. The V end lost 5 bases, the J end lost 5 bases, and 10 bases lay between the germline ends. CDR3 coding DNA: TGTGCCAGCAGTAAGACAGGTTATCAGCCCCAGCATTTT. Amino acids: CASSKTGYQPQHF.

This chain links TRBV7-2 with TRBJ2-1; 8 nucleotides line up with TRBD2. With 4 bases clipped from V and 6 bases from J, the junction kept 5 bases outside the gene matches. CDR1 and CDR2 from the germline V gene are SGHTA and FQGNSA. The CDR3 has 14 amino acids. CDR3 nucleotide sequence: TGTGCCAGCAGCTCGTGGACTAGCCTCAATGAGCAGTTCTTC. Amino acid sequence: CASSSWTSLNEQFF. The entire variable domain, with the rest obtained from reference TRBV7-2 and TRBJ2-1, is as follows: GAGVSQSPSNKVTEKGKDVELRCDPISGHTALYWYRQSLGQGLEFLIYFQGNSAPDKSGLPSDRFSAERTGGSVSTLTIQRTQQEDSAVYLCASSSWTSLNEQFFGPGTRLTVL.

The V and J genes are TRBV18 and TRBJ2-1, with 7 bases aligning to TRBD1. Germline CDR1 and CDR2: KGHSH and LQKENI. The CDR3 spans 13 residues. The junction had 4 bases not matched to a gene; V was cut back by 4 bases and J by 7 bases. The chain's CDR3 is CASSLGQENEQFF. Written as DNA, the CDR3 is TGTGCCAGCTCACTAGGACAGGAAAATGAGCAGTTCTTC.

CDR3 protein: CASSLSGSPSYEQYV. CDR3 coding DNA: TGTGCCAGCAGCTTAAGCGGGAGCCCCTCCTACGAGCAGTACGTC. The chain joins TRBV7-2 to TRBJ2-7; 8 bases fit TRBD2. The CDR3 is 15 residues long. Looked up from germline, CDR1 is SGHTA and CDR2 is FQGNSA. V was clipped by 2 bases and J by 0 bases; unmatched bases: 3.

Worth noting for this clone: Other DNA sequences of this sample code for an identical CDR3. The CDR3 protein is CASSPGLAANEQFF. CDR3 sequence (DNA): TGTGCCAGCTCACCGGGACTAGCGGCCAATGAGCAGTTCTTC. The genes are TRBV18 and TRBJ2-1, with 11 nucleotides matching TRBD2. The CDR3 is made up of 14 amino acids. The germline gives CDR1 KGHSH, CDR2 LQKENI. With 3 bases clipped from V and 6 bases from J, the junction kept 1 base outside the gene matches.

This sequence joins TRBV18 and TRBJ1-2; tentative D call: TRBD1 (6 bases). Trimming pared 0 bases from V and 0 bases from J, leaving 8 bases between. Germline-derived CDR1 and CDR2 are KGHSH and LQKENI. The length of the CDR3 is 15 residues. CDR3 protein: CASSPPAGANYGYTF. The CDR3 DNA follows: TGTGCCAGCTCACCACCGGCAGGGGCTAACTATGGCTACACCTTC. Looking up the rest from reference TRBV18 and TRBJ1-2 gives the full variable domain: NAGVMQNPRHLVRRRGQEARLRCSPMKGHSHVYWYRQLPEEGLKFMVYLQKENIIDESGMPKERFSAEFPKEGPSILRIQQVVRGDSAAYFCASSPPAGANYGYTFGSGTRLTVV.

The chain carries TRBV30 and TRBJ2-1, with 10 bases lining up with TRBD2. With 5 bases clipped from V and 6 bases from J, the junction kept 7 bases outside the gene matches. Germline V lookup: CDR1 GTSNPN, CDR2 SVGIG (reference sequence). CDR3 length equals 14 residues. The DNA of the CDR3 is TGTGCCTGGGATTGGAGCGGGAGGGGCAATGAGCAGTTCTTC. As protein: CAWDWSGRGNEQFF.

CDR3 in DNA: TGCGCCAGTAGGACTAGCGGAACCTACGAGCAGTACTTC. Residues: CASRTSGTYEQYF. The chain has TRBV10-2 and TRBJ2-7, with 10 bases identical to TRBD2. The germline gives CDR1 WSHSY, CDR2 SAAADI. The V gene end was trimmed by 9 bases and the J gene end by 2 bases; junction bases not matched to a gene: 4. This CDR3 is 13 amino acids long.

The count of this clone is one. The gene calls are TRBV18 and TRBJ1-5; 7 nucleotides line up with TRBD1. Germline assignment: CDR1 KGHSH and CDR2 LQKENI. With V trimmed by 6 bases and J by 5 bases, 10 bases remained unmatched. The CDR3 covers 15 residues. CDR3 residues: CASSRGQTKDQPQHF. The CDR3, as DNA: TGTGCCAGCTCCCGGGGACAGACCAAAGATCAGCCCCAGCATTTT.

The chain links TRBV7-9 to TRBJ2-6, with D unresolved. Germline V gene data show CDR1 as SEHNR and CDR2 as FQNEAQ (reference sequence). This CDR3 has 15 residues. V was clipped by 2 bases and J by 2 bases, with 7 bases between them. The CDR3, as DNA: TGTGCCAGCAGCTTAAGAGAGGCTGGGGCCAACGTCCTGACTTTC. This codes for CASSLREAGANVLTF. The full variable domain, its missing parts supplied by reference TRBV7-9 and TRBJ2-6, is DTGVSQNPRHKITKRGQNVTFRCDPISEHNRLYWYRQTLGQGPEFLTYFQNEAQLEKSRLLSDRFSAERPKGSFSTLEIQRTEQGDSAMYLCASSLREAGANVLTFGAGSRLTVL.

The chain has TRBV30 and TRBJ2-7; 9 nucleotides agree with TRBD2. From germline, CDR1 is GTSNPN and CDR2 SVGIG (reference sequence). The CDR3 covers 14 residues. Trimming at V came to 0 bases and at J to 7 bases, leaving 7 bases not matched to a gene. The CDR3, as DNA: TGTGCCTGGAGTGTCCCGGGACTAGCTGTGGAGCAGTACTTC. It specifies CAWSVPGLAVEQYF.

The chain uses TRBV18 and TRBJ2-7; TRBD1 matches at 11 bases. The CDR3 totals 14 residues. The junction had 1 base not matched to a gene; V was cut back by 4 bases and J by 2 bases. Germline lookup yields CDR1 KGHSH and CDR2 LQKENI. The CDR3 loop reads CASSRGQGAYEQYF. The CDR3, as DNA: TGTGCCAGCTCACGGGGACAGGGGGCCTACGAGCAGTACTTC.

This clone turned up a few times. The chain has TRBV9 and TRBJ1-1; TRBD1 might be the D (5 bases). The CDR3 has 14 amino acids. Trimming left V 1 base short and J 8 bases short, with 15 bases between. Germline CDR1 and CDR2: SGDLS and YYNGEE. As DNA, the CDR3 is TGTGCCAGCAGCGTAAGGGGTAGTCTGACCGAAGCTTTCTTT. Translated: CASSVRGSLTEAFF.

The gene calls are TRBV5-1 and TRBJ2-1, with 10 bases aligning to TRBD2. Germline V lookup: CDR1 SGHRS, CDR2 YFSETQ. V was clipped by 1 base and J by 5 bases; unmatched bases: 12. This CDR3 contains 18 residues. The CDR3 sequence is CASSLYLVGTSENNEQFF. CDR3 DNA: TGCGCCAGCAGCTTGTACCTGGTTGGGACTAGCGAGAACAATGAGCAGTTCTTC.

This chain uses TRBV9 with TRBJ2-2; 11 bases line up with TRBD2. Germline-derived CDR1 and CDR2 are SGDLS and YYNGEE. V was pared by 4 bases and J by 0 bases, with 11 bases of the junction left unmatched. The length of the CDR3 is 19 residues. This CDR3 reads CASSPPGLAVLANTGELFF. The CDR3 DNA sequence: TGTGCCAGCAGCCCTCCGGGACTAGCGGTACTTGCGAACACCGGGGAGCTGTTTTTT.

The chain has TRBV30 and TRBJ2-3; 10 positions agree with TRBD2. CDR1 is GTSNPN, CDR2 SVGIG, per germline (reference sequence). After removal of 1 base from V and 4 bases from J, the junction contained 5 bases not matched to a gene. The length of the CDR3 is 15 residues. Written as DNA, the CDR3 is TGTGCCTGGAGTGAAGCGGGAGGGCCTCCAGATACGCAGTATTTT. Translated, it gives CAWSEAGGPPDTQYF.

This clone was seen a few times. This rearrangement joins TRBV27 to TRBJ1-1; the match to TRBD1 covers 11 bases. V shed 4 bases and J 4 bases; nucleotides not matched to a gene: 8. The CDR3 sequence is 16 residues long. Germline V gives CDR1 MNHEY, CDR2 SMNVEV (reference sequence). The CDR3: CASSSWTGGWGTEAFF. The CDR3 coding sequence is TGTGCCAGCAGTTCTTGGACAGGGGGCTGGGGCACTGAAGCTTTCTTT.